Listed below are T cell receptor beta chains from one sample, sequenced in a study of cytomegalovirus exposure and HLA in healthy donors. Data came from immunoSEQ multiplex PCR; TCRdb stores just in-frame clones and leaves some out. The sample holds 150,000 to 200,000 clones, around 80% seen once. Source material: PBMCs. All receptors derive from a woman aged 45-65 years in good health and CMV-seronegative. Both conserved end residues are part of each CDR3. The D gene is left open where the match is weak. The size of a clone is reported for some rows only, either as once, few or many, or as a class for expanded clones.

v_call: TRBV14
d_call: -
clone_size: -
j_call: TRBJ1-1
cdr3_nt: TGTGCCAGCAGCCAAGATTTTGGGCAGGGAATCTTCGGTGAAGCTTTCTTT
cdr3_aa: CASSQDFGQGIFGEAFF

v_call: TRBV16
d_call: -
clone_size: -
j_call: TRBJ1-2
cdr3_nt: TGTGCCAGCAGCCAGGGACTGATTTGGGGTGGCTACACCTTC
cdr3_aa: CASSQGLIWGGYTF

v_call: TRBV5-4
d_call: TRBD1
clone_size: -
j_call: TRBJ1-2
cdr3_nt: TGTGCCAGCAGCTCAGGGGGCGGGTATGGCTACACCTTC
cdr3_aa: CASSSGGGYGYTF

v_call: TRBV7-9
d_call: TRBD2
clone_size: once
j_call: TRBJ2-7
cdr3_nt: TGTGCCAGCAGCTTAGGGGGGGGTCCCTACGAGCAGTACTTC
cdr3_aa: CASSLGGGPYEQYF

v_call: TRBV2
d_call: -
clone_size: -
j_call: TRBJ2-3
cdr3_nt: TGTGCCAGCAGTGAAGAGGGGTCGGGGGCAGATACGCAGTATTTT
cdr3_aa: CASSEEGSGADTQYF

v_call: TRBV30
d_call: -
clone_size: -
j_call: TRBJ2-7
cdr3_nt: TGTGCCTGGAGAGCTTTGGACAGCACCTACGAGCAGTACTTC
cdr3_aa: CAWRALDSTYEQYF

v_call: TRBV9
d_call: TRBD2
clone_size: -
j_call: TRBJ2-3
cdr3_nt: TGTGCCAGCAGCGTGAGGGGACTATCCACAGATACGCAGTATTTT
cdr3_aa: CASSVRGLSTDTQYF

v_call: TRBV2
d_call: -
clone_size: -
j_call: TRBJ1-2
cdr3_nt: TGTGCCAGCAGTGAAGCCGACATTAACTATGGCTACACCTTC
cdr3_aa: CASSEADINYGYTF

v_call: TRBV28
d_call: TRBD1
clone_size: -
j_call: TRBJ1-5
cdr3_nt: TGTGCCAGCAGGCCTGATTGGGGGACAGGACATCGGCCCCAGCATTTT
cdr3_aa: CASRPDWGTGHRPQHF

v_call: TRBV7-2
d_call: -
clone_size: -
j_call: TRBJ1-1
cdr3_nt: TGTGCCAGCAGCTTGGGGTCTCGGGGCACTGAAGCTTTCTTT
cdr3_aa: CASSLGSRGTEAFF

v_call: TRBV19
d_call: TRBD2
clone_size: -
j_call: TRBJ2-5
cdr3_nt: TGTGCCAGTAGTATACTAGCGGGGATACAAGAGACCCAGTACTTC
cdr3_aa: CASSILAGIQETQYF

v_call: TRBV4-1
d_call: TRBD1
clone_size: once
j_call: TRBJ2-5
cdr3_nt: TGCGCCAGCAGCCAAGACCTTACAGGGACAGGAGAGACCCAGTACTTC
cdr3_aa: CASSQDLTGTGETQYF

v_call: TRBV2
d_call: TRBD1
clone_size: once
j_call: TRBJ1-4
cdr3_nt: TGTGCCAGCAACGGGGACAGGGGGGGCGAAAAACTGTTTTTT
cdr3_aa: CASNGDRGGEKLFF

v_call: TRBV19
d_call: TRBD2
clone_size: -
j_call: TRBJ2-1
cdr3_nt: TGTGCCAGTTTACCCAGCGGGAGCTCCTACAATGAGCAGTTCTTC
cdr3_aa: CASLPSGSSYNEQFF

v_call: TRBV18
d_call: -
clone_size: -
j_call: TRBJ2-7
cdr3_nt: TGTGCCAGCTCACCCTACCGCGGGCCATACGAGCAGTACTTC
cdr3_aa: CASSPYRGPYEQYF

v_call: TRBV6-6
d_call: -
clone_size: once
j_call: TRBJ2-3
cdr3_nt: TGTGCCAGCAGCCCCGAGTTCACCGGGAGAGGGACTGCGCAGTATTTT
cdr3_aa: CASSPEFTGRGTAQYF

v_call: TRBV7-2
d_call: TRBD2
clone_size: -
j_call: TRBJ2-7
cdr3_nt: TGTGCCAGCAGCTTCCGGGCGCTAGCGGTTTACGAGCAGTACTTC
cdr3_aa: CASSFRALAVYEQYF

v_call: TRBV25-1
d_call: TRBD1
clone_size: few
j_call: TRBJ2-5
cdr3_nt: TGTGCCTCTAATAGTGGACAGGGGGAAGAGACCCAGTACTTC
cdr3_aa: CASNSGQGEETQYF

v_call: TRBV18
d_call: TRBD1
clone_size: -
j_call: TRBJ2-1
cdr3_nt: TGTGCCAGCTCACCCGACAGGGGGTTTCAGTTCTTC
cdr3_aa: CASSPDRGFQFF

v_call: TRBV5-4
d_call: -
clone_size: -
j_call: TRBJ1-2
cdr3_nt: TGTGCCAGCAGCCCTACGGTAGAGGGGGGGGATGGCTACACCTTC
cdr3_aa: CASSPTVEGGDGYTF

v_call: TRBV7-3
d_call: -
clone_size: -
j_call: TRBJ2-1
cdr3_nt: TGTGCCAGCAGCTTAAAGTGGCGGTCCGTGGGAGGAAGTGAGCAGTTCTTC
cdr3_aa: CASSLKWRSVGGSEQFF

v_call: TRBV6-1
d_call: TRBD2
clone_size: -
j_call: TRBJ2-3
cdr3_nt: TGTGCCAGCAGTGAATATCCCCCGACTAGCGGGAGATTTAGGCAGTATTTT
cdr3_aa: CASSEYPPTSGRFRQYF

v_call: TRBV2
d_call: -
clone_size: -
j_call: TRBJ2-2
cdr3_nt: TGTGCCAGCAGTCAAAAAGGGGGCACCGGGGAGCTGTTTTTT
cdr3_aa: CASSQKGGTGELFF

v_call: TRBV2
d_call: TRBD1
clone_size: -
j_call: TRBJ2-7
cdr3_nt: TGTGCCAGCAGTAGGGGACAGGGTAATTACGAGCAGTACTTC
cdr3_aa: CASSRGQGNYEQYF

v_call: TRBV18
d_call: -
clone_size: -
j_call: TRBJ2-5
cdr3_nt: TGTGCCAGCTCACCGGAGGGTCGACGGGGAGAGACCCAGTACTTC
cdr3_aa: CASSPEGRRGETQYF

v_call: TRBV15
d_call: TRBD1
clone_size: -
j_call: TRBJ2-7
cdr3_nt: TGTGCCACCAGCAGAGCAGGGGGCGAGCAGTACTTC
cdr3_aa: CATSRAGGEQYF

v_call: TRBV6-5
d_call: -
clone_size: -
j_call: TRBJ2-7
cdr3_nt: TGTGCCAGCATGAGGGCAGGCAACTACGAGCAGTACTTC
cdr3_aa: CASMRAGNYEQYF

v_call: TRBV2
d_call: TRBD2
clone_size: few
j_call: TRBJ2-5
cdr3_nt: TGTGCCAGCAGGGCGGATAGCGGGAGGGGAGAGACCCAGTACTTC
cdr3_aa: CASRADSGRGETQYF

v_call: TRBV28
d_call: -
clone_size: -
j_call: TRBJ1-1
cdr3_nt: TGTGCCAGCAGTACCGACCTGACGGGGGCTTTCTTT
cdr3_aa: CASSTDLTGAFF

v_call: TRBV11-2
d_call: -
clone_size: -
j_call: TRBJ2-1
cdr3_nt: TGTGCCAGCAGCTTCCCCAGCTCCTACAATGAGCAGTTCTTC
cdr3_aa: CASSFPSSYNEQFF

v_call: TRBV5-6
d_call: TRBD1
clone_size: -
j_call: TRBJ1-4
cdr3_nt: TGTGCCAGCAGCTTGGAGGGGGCTTTGGAAAAACTGTTTTTT
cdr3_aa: CASSLEGALEKLFF

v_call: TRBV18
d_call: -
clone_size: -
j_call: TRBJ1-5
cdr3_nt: TGTGCCAGCTCACCACAGATCCTTCGGGATAGCAATCAGCCCCAGCATTTT
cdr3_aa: CASSPQILRDSNQPQHF

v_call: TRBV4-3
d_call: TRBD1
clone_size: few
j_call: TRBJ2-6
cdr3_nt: TGCGCCAGCAGCCAAGGGACAGGGAACGGGGCCAACGTCCTGACTTTC
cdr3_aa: CASSQGTGNGANVLTF

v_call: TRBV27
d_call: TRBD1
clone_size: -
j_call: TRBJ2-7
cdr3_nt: TGTGCCAGCAGACCGACAGGGGCAACCTACGAGCAGTACTTC
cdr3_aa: CASRPTGATYEQYF

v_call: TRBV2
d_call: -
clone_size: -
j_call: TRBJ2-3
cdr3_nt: TGTGCCAGCAGTGGTAGACTCCGTAGCACAGATACGCAGTATTTT
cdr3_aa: CASSGRLRSTDTQYF

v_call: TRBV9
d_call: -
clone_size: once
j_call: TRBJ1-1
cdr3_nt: TGTGCCAGCAGCAACGGGGACAATATGAACACTGAAGCTTTCTTT
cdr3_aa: CASSNGDNMNTEAFF

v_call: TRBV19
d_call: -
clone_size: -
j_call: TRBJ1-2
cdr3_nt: TGTGCCAGTAGTATTGGCATTAACTATGGCTACACCTTC
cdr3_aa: CASSIGINYGYTF

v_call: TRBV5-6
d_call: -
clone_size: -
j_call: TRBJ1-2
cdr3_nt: TGTGCCAGCAGCCCAGGGGTTCATGGCTACACCTTC
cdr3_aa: CASSPGVHGYTF

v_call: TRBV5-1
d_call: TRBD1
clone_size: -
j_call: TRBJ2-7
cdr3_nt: TGCGCCAGCAGCTACGAATTGGGACAGGGGTCCTACGAGCAGTACTTC
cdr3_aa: CASSYELGQGSYEQYF

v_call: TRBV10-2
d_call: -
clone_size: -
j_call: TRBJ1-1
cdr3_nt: TGCGCCAGCAGTCCCGGGGTTGTTATGAACACTGAAGCTTTCTTT
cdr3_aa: CASSPGVVMNTEAFF

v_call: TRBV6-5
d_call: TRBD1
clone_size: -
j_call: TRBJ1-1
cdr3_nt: TGTGCCAGCAGCTACACGCACAGGGGTACCACTGAAGCTTTCTTT
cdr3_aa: CASSYTHRGTTEAFF

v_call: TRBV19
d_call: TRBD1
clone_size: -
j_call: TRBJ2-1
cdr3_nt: TGTGCCAGTAGTACAGGGGGCGTCTTCAATGAGCAGTTCTTC
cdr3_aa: CASSTGGVFNEQFF

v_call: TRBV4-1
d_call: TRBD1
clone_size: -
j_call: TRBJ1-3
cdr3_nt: TGCGCCAGCAGCTGGGGACAGAAGAGCTCTGGAAACACCATATATTTT
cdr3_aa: CASSWGQKSSGNTIYF

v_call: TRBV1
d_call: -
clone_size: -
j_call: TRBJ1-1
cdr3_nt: TGCACCAGCAGCCAGGGTAAAGTCCGGGACAGGGGGACGGACACTGAAGCTTTCTTT
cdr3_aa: CTSSQGKVRDRGTDTEAFF

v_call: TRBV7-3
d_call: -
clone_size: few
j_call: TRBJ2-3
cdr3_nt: TGTGCCAGCAGCTTAGAGGGTGGCCGTCAGAATACGCAGTATTTT
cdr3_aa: CASSLEGGRQNTQYF

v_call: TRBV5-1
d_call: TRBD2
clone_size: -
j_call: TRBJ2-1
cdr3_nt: TGCGCCTCCGGCGGGCGGGAGGGAACTCGCAATGAGCAGTTCTTC
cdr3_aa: CASGGREGTRNEQFF

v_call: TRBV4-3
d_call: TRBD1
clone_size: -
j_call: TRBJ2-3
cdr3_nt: TGCGCCAGCAGCCTCGGGACAGTTAGCAGAGATACGCAGTATTTT
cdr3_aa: CASSLGTVSRDTQYF

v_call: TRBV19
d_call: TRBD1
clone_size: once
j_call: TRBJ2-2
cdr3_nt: TGTGCCAGTAGCTATTCAGGGGGCCGGACCGGGGAGCTGTTTTTT
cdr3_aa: CASSYSGGRTGELFF

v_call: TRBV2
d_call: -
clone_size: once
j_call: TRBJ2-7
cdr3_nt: TGTGCCAGCAGTGATCCCAGGGTAGGAGAGAGCTCCTACGAGCAGTACTTC
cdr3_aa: CASSDPRVGESSYEQYF

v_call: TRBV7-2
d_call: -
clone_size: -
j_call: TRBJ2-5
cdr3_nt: TGTGCCAGCCGCCCTACCGGGGGGCGAGAGACCCAGTACTTC
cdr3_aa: CASRPTGGRETQYF

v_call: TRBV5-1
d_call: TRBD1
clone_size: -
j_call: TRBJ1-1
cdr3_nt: TGCGCCAGCACCAACCGGGACAGGGACACTGAAGCTTTCTTT
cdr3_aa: CASTNRDRDTEAFF

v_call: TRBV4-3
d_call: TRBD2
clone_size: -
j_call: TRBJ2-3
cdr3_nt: TGCGCCAGCAGCCAAGATCTCACGACTAGCGGGGGGTGGCGCGATACGCAGTATTTT
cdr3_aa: CASSQDLTTSGGWRDTQYF